This T cell receptor beta chain stems from a study of blood T cell repertoires in COVID-19. For the study at large: Material from acute and convalescent COVID-19 was sourced from the United States, Italy and Spain. Sample material is recorded as cDNA or gDNA derived from T cells, B-cell-depleted T cells, or PBMCs.

Germline CDR1 is GTSNPN and CDR2 is SVGIG (reference sequence). Trimming left V 2 bases short and J 0 bases short, with 7 bases between. The CDR3 runs 13 residues. The study drew participants aged roughly 18 to 89 years from roughly 25 US areas. Per the authors' pipeline: Reference gene primer amplification in the assay estimated nucleated cell counts. Here immunoSEQ multiplex PCR was the method, and the copy in TCRdb shows in-frame clones only, minus some. The V and J calls and clone size come from that table; D and trimming were worked out from the DNA. The data contain a few hundred thousand clones, approximately 89% of them seen just once; the ten biggest clones take up roughly 2.8%.

The sample taken for sequencing was PBMCs or T cells enriched from blood (not recorded which). The chain employs TRBV30 and TRBJ2-5; D is unresolved. The TCR was taken from a woman aged 50 to 65 who had been exposed to COVID-19. CDR3 protein: CAWSSRHQETQYF. For the CDR3, the DNA is TGTGCCTGGAGTTCCCGTCACCAAGAGACCCAGTACTTC.